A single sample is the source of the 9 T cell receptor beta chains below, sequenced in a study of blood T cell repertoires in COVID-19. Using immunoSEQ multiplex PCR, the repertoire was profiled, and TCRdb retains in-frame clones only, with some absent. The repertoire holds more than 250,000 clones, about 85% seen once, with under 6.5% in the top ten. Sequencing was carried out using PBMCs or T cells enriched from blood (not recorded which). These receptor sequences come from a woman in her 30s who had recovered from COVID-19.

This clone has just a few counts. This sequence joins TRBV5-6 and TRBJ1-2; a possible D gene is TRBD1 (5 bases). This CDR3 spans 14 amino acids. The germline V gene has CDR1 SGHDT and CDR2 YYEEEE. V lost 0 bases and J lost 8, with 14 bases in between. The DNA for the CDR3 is TGTGCCAGCAGCTTGGGGGGCAGGGCGCCAGGCTACACCTTC. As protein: CASSLGGRAPGYTF.

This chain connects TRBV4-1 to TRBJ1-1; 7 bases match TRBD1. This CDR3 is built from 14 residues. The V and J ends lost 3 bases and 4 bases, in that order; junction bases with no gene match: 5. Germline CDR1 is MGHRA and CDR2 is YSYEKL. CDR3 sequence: CASSQTTGVTEAFF. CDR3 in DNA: TGCGCCAGCAGCCAGACCACAGGGGTCACTGAAGCTTTCTTT.

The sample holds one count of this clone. The CDR3: CASSLGGSTEAFF. The CDR3 nucleotides read TGTGCCAGCAGTTTGGGGGGAAGCACTGAAGCTTTCTTT. The chain uses TRBV28 and TRBJ1-1; D is perhaps TRBD1 (5 bases). Trimming cost V 3 bases and J 4 bases, with 9 bases left between them. Germline CDR1 and CDR2: MDHEN and SYDVKM. The CDR3 contains 13 residues.

CDR3 residues: CASSTFAGGVGSYNEQFF. Here the CDR3 DNA reads TGCGCCAGCAGCACCTTCGCGGGGGGGGTCGGATCCTACAATGAGCAGTTCTTC. The chain couples TRBV4-1 to TRBJ2-1, with 9 bases identical to TRBD2. Losses at the gene ends were 5 bases for V and 1 base for J; bases not matched to a gene: 12. CDR3 length: 18 residues. Germline loops: CDR1 MGHRA, CDR2 YSYEKL.

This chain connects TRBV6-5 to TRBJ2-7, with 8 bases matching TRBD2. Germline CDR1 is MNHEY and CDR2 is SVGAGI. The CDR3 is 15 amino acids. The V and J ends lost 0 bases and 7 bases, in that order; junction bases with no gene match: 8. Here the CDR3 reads CASSYSTGGQEEQYF. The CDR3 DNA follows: TGTGCCAGCAGTTACTCGACGGGGGGGCAAGAAGAGCAGTACTTC.

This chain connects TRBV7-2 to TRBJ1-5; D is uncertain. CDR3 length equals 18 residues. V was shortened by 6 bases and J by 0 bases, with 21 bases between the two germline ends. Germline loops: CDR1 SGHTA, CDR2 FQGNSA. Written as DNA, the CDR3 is TGTGCCAGCAGTCCTATACCGACTAGAGTCGTTAGCAATCAGCCCCAGCATTTT. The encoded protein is CASSPIPTRVVSNQPQHF.

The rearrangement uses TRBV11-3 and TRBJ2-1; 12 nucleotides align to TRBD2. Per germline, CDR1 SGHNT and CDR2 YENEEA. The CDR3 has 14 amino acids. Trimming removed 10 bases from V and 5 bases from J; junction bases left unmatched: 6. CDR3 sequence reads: CATSSGGADNEQFF. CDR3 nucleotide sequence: TGTGCCACTTCTAGCGGGGGGGCCGACAATGAGCAGTTCTTC.

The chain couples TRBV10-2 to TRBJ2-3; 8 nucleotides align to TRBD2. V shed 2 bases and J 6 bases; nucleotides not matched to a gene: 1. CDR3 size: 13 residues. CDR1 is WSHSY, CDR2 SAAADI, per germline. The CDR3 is CASSEASGDTQYF. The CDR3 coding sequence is TGCGCCAGCAGTGAGGCTAGCGGGGATACGCAGTATTTT.

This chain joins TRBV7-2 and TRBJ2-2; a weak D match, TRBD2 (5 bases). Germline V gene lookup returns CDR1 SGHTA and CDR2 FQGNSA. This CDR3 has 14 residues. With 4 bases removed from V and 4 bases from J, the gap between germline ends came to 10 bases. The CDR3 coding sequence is TGTGCCAGCAGCTCCCGGGGTTTCACCGGGGAGCTGTTTTTT. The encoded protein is CASSSRGFTGELFF.